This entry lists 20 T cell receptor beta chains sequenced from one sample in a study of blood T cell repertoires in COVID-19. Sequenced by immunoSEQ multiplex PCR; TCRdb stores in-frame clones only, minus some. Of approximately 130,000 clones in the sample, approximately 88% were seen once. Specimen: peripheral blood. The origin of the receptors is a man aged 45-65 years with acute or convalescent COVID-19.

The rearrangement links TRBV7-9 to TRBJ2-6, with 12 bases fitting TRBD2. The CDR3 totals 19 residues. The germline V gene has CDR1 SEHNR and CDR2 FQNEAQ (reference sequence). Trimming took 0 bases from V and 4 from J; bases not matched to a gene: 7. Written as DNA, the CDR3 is TGTGCCAGCAGCTTAGCGGCTAGCGGGAGGGCCGCGGGGGCCAACGTCCTGACTTTC. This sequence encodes CASSLAASGRAAGANVLTF. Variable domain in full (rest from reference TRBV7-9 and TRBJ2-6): DTGVSQNPRHKITKRGQNVTFRCDPISEHNRLYWYRQTLGQGPEFLTYFQNEAQLEKSRLLSDRFSAERPKGSFSTLEIQRTEQGDSAMYLCASSLAASGRAAGANVLTFGAGSRLTVL.

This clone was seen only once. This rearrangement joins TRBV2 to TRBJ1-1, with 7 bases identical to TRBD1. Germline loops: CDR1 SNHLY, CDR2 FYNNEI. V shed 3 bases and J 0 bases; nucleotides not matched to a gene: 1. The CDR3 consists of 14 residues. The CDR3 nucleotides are TGTGCCAGCAGTGATACAGGGGTGAACACTGAAGCTTTCTTT. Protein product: CASSDTGVNTEAFF.

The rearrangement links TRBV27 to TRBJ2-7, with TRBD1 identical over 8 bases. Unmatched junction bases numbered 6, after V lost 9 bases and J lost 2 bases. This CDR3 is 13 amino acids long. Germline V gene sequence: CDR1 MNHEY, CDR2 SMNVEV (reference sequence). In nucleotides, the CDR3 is TGTGCCAGTCCGGGACAGGCTCCCTACGAGCAGTACTTC. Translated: CASPGQAPYEQYF.

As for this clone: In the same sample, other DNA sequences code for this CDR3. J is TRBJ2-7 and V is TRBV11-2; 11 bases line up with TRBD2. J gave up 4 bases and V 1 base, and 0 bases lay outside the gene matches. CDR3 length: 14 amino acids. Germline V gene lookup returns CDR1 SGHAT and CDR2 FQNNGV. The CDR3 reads CASSLASGRYEQYF. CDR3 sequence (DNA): TGTGCCAGCAGCTTAGCTAGCGGGAGGTACGAGCAGTACTTC.

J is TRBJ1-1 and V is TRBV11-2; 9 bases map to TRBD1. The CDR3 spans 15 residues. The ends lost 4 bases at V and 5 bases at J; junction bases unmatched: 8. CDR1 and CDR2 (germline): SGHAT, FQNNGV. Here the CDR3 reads CASSSPGTGRTEAFF. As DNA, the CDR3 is TGTGCCAGCAGCTCTCCGGGGACAGGGCGAACTGAAGCTTTCTTT.

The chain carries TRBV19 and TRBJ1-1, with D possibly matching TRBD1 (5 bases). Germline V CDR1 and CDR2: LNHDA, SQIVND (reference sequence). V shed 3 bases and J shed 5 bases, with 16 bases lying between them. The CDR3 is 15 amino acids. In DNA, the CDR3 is TGTGCCAGTAGTATGACCGGGGGAGGGTTAACTGAAGCTTTCTTT. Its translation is CASSMTGGGLTEAFF.

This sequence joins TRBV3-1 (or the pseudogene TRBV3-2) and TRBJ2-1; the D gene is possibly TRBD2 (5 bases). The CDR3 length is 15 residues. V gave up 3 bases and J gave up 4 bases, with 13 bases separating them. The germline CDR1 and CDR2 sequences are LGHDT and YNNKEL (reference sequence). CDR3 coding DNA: TGTGCCAGCAGCCACCCTAGCCGAATATACAATGAGCAGTTCTTC. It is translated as CASSHPSRIYNEQFF.

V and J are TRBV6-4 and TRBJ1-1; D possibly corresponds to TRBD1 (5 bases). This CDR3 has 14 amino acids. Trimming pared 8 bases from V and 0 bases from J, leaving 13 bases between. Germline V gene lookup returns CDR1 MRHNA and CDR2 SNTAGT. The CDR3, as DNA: TGTGCCAGCCGACAGTCCGTTATGAACACTGAAGCTTTCTTT. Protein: CASRQSVMNTEAFF.

The CDR3 loop reads CASSRYLGKKGQETQYF. CDR3 DNA: TGTGCCAGCAGCAGGTACCTCGGGAAAAAGGGCCAAGAGACCCAGTACTTC. The chain couples TRBV7-8 to TRBJ2-5, with D possibly matching TRBD2 (5 bases). Trimming removed 5 bases at V and 1 base at J, with 20 bases between. This CDR3 has 17 residues. Germline CDR1 is SGHVS and CDR2 is FQNEAQ.

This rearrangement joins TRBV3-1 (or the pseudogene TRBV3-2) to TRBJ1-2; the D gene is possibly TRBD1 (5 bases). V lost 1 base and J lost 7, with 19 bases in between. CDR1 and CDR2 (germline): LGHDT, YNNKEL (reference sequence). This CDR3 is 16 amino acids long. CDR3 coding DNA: TGTGCCAGCAGCCAAGTTCTCCTTTCAGGGTATGGTGGCTACACCTTC. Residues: CASSQVLLSGYGGYTF.

Here the CDR3 reads CASSVDGRSVYEQYF. Written as DNA, the CDR3 is TGTGCCAGCAGCGTAGACGGGAGATCAGTCTACGAGCAGTACTTC. The V call is TRBV9, the J call TRBJ2-7; the D gene is possibly TRBD2 (6 bases). The V and J ends lost 0 bases and 3 bases respectively, with 13 bases between them. The germline CDR1 and CDR2 sequences are SGDLS and YYNGEE. The CDR3 loop spans 15 amino acids.

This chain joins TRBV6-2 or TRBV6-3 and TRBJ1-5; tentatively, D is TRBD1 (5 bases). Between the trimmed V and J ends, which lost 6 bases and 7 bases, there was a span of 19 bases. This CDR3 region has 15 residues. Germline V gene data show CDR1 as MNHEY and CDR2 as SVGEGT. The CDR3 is CASSDAGGTTQPQHF. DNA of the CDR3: TGTGCCAGCAGCGACGCTGGGGGGACGACACAGCCCCAGCATTTT.

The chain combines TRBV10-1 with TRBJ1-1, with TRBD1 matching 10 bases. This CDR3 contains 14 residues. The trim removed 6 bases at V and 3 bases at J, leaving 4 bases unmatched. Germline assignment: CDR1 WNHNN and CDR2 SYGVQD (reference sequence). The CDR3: CASSPGQGHTEAFF. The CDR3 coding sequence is TGCGCCAGCAGCCCGGGACAGGGGCACACTGAAGCTTTCTTT.

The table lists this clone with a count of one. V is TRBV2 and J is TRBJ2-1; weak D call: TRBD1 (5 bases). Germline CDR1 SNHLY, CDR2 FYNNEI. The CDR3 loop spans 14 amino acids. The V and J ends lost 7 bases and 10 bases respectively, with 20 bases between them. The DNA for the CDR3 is TGTGCCAGCATTGGGGTTTGGGGCCTGTCGGAGCAGTTCTTC. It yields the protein CASIGVWGLSEQFF.

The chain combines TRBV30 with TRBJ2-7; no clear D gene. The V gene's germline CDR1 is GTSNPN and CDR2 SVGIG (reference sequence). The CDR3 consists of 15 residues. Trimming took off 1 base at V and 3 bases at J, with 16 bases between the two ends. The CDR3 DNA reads TGTGCCTGGAGTGCCACGTCAACGACTTTCTACGAGCAGTACTTC. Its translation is CAWSATSTTFYEQYF.

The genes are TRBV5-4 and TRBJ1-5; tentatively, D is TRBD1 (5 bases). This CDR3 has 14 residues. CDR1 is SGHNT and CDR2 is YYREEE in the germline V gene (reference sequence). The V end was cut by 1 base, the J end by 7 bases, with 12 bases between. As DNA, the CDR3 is TGTGCCAGCAGCTTGCAGGGTGCACAACAGCCCCAGCATTTT. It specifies CASSLQGAQQPQHF.

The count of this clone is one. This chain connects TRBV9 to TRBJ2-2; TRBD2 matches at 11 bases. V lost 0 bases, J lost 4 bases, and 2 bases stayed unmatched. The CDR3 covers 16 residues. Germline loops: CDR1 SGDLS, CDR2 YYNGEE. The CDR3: CASSVVAGGPTGELFF. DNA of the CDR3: TGTGCCAGCAGCGTAGTAGCGGGAGGGCCCACCGGGGAGCTGTTTTTT.

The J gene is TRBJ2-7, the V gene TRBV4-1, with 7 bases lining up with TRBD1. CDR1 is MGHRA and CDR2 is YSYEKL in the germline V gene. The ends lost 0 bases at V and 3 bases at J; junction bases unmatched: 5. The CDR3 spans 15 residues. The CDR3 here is CASSQDKGAGYEQYF. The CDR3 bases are TGCGCCAGCAGCCAAGATAAGGGGGCGGGCTACGAGCAGTACTTC.

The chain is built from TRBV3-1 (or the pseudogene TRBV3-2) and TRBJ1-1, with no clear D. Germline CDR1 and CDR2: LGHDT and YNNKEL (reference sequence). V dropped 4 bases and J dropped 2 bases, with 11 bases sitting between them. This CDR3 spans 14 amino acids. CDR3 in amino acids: CASSPTHSNTEAFF. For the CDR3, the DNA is TGTGCCAGCAGCCCAACACACAGTAACACTGAAGCTTTCTTT.

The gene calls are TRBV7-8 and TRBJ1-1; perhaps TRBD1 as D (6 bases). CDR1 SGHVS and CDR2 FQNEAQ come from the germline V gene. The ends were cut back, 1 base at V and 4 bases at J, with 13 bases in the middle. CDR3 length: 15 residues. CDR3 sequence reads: CASSLERGWTTEAFF. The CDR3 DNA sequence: TGTGCCAGCAGCTTAGAAAGGGGGTGGACCACTGAAGCTTTCTTT.